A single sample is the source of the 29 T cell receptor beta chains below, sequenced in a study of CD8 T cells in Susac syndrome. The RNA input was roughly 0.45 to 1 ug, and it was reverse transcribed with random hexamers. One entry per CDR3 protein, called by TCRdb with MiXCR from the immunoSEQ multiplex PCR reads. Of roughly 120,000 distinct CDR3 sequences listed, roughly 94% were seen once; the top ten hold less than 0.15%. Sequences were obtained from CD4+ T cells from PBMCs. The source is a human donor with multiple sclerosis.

For the CDR3, the DNA is TGCAGTGCTAGGGCCGCTGCCTCTGGAAACACCATATATTTT. Protein product: CSARAAASGNTIYF. The chain couples TRBV20-1 to TRBJ1-3; unclear D gene. CDR3 length: 14 residues. Trimming shortened V by 3 bases and J by 0 bases, and 9 bases separated the two germline ends. Germline V gene data show CDR1 as DFQATT and CDR2 as SNEGSKA (reference sequence).

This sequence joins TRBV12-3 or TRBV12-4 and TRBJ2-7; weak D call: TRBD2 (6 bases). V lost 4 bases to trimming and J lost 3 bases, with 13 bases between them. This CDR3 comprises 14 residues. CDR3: CASSSSGLNYEQYF. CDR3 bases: TGTGCCAGCAGTTCCTCGGGACTGAACTACGAGCAGTACTTC.

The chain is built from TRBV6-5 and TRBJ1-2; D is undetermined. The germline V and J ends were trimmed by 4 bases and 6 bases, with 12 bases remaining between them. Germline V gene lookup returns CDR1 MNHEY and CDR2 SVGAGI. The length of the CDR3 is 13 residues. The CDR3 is CASSSKGINGYTF. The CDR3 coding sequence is TGTGCCAGCAGTTCCAAGGGTATTAATGGCTACACCTTC.

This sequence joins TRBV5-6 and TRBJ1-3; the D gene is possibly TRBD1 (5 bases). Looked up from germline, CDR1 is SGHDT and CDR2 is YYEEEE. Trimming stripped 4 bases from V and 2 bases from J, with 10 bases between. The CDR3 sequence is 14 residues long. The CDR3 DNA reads TGTGCCAGCAGCCTCAGGGAACCTGGAAACACCATATATTTT. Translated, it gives CASSLREPGNTIYF.

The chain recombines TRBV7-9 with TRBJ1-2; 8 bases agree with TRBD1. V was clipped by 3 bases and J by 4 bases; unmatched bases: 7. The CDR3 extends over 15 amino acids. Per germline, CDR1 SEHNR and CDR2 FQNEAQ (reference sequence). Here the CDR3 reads CASSLWQGAGYGYTF. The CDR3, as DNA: TGTGCCAGCAGCTTGTGGCAGGGGGCCGGCTATGGCTACACCTTC.

Here the CDR3 reads CSVGGRTNIQYF. Here the CDR3 DNA reads TGCAGCGTTGGGGGACGGACAAACATTCAGTACTTC. This chain uses TRBV29-1 with TRBJ2-4; D tentatively fits TRBD1 or TRBD2 (5 bases each). CDR1 is SQVTM, CDR2 ANQGSEA, per germline. This CDR3 is built from 12 residues. Trimming took off 4 bases at V and 6 bases at J, with 10 bases between the two ends.

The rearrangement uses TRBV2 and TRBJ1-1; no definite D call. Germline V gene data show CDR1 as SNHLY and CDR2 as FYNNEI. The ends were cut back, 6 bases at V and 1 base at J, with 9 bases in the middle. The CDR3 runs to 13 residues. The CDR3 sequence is CASRGQRNTEAFF. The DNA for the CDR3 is TGTGCCAGCAGAGGGCAGCGGAACACTGAAGCTTTCTTT. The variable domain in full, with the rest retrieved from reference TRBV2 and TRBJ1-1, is EPEVTQTPSHQVTQMGQEVILRCVPISNHLYFYWYRQILGQKVEFLVSFYNNEISEKSEIFDDQFSVERPDGSNFTLKIRSTKLEDSAMYFCASRGQRNTEAFFGQGTRLTVV.

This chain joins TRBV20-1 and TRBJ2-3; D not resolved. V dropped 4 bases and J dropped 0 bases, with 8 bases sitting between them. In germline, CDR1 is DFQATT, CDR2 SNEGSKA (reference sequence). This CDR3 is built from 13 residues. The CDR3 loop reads CSAKAPSTDTQYF. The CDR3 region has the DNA TGCAGTGCTAAAGCGCCTAGCACAGATACGCAGTATTTT.

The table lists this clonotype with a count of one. CDR3 DNA sequence: TGTGCCAGCAGCGGGTCGGCCCTTTATGGCTACACCTTC. It is translated as CASSGSALYGYTF. The chain recombines TRBV27 with TRBJ1-2; D not resolved. V shed 6 bases and J shed 5 bases, with 13 bases lying between them. This CDR3 comprises 13 residues. The germline V gene has CDR1 MNHEY and CDR2 SMNVEV (reference sequence).

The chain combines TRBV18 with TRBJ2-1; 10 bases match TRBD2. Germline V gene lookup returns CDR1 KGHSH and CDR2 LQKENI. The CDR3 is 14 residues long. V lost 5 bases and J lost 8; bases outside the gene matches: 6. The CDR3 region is CASSTTSGDYEQFF. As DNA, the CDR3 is TGTGCCAGCTCAACCACTAGCGGGGACTATGAGCAGTTCTTC.

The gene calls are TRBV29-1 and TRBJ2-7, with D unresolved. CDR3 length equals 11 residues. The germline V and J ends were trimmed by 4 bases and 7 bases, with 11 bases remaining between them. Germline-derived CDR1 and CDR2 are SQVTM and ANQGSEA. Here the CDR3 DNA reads TGCAGCGTTGGAAATCCGGGTGAGCAGTACTTC. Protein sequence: CSVGNPGEQYF.

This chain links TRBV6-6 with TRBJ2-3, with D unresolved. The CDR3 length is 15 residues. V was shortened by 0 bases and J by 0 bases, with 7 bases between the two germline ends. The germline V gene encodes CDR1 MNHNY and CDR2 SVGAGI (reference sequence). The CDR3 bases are TGTGCCAGCAGTTACTCGAAATATAGCACAGATACGCAGTATTTT. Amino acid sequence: CASSYSKYSTDTQYF.

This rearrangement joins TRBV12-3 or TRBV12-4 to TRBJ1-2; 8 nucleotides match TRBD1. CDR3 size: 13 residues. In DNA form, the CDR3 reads TGTGCTTCAGCGCGGGACAGGATATATGGCTACACCTTC. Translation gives CASARDRIYGYTF.

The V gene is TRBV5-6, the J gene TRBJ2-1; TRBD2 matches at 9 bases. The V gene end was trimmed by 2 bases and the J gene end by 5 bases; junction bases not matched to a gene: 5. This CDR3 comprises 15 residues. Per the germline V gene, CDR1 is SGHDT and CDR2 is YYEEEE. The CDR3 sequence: CASSFSGSPNNEQFF. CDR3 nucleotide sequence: TGTGCCAGCAGCTTTAGCGGGAGCCCGAACAATGAGCAGTTCTTC.

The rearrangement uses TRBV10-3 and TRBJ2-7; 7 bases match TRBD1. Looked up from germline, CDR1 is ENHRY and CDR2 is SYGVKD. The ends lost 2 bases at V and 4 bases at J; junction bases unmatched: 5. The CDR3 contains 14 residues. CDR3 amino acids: CAISEVRGSYEQYF. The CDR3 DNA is TGTGCCATCAGTGAGGTCAGGGGGTCGTACGAGCAGTACTTC.

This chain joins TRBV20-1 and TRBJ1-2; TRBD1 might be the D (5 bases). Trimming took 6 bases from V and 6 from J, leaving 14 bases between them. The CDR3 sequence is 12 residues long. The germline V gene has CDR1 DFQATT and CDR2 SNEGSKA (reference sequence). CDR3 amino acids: CSAPRRGDGYTF. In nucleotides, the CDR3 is TGCAGTGCGCCTCGGAGGGGCGATGGCTACACCTTC.

In nucleotides, the CDR3 is TGTGCCAGCTCACCAGGGACAGACCAAGAGACCCAGTACTTC. Residues: CASSPGTDQETQYF. This chain links TRBV18 with TRBJ2-5; 7 bases are a match to TRBD1. CDR3 length equals 14 residues. After removal of 2 bases from V and 0 bases from J, the junction contained 0 bases not matched to a gene. Germline-derived CDR1 and CDR2 are KGHSH and LQKENI.

CDR3 in DNA: TGTGCCAGCAGCTTGGGACAGGGTTACAATGAGCAGTTCTTC. It codes for CASSLGQGYNEQFF. The chain carries TRBV9 and TRBJ2-1; 9 bases align to TRBD1. Germline V gene data show CDR1 as SGDLS and CDR2 as YYNGEE. The CDR3 extends over 14 amino acids. Unmatched junction bases numbered 3, after V lost 4 bases and J lost 4 bases.

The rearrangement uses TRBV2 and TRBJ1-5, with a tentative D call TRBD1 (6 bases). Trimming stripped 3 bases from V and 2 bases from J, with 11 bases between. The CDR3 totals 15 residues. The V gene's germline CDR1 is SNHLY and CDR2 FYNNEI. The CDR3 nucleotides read TGTGCCAGCAGTGACGGGTCAGGGGGCAATCAGCCCCAGCATTTT. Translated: CASSDGSGGNQPQHF.

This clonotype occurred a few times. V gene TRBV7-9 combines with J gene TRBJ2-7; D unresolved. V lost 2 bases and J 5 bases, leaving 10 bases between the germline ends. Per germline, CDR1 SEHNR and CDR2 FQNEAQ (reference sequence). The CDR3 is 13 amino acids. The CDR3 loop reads CASSLSEPHEQYF. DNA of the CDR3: TGTGCCAGCAGCTTAAGCGAACCCCACGAGCAGTACTTC. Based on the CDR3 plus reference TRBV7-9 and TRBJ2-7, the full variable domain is DTGVSQNPRHKITKRGQNVTFRCDPISEHNRLYWYRQTLGQGPEFLTYFQNEAQLEKSRLLSDRFSAERPKGSFSTLEIQRTEQGDSAMYLCASSLSEPHEQYFGPGTRLTVT.

The chain's CDR3 is CSAFRTGQAKNIQYF. The DNA of the CDR3 is TGCAGTGCTTTTCGGACAGGGCAAGCCAAAAACATTCAGTACTTC. The rearrangement links TRBV20-1 to TRBJ2-4; TRBD1 matches at 8 bases. Germline CDR1 DFQATT, CDR2 SNEGSKA (reference sequence). V shed 5 bases and J 0 bases; nucleotides not matched to a gene: 6. This CDR3 has 15 amino acids.

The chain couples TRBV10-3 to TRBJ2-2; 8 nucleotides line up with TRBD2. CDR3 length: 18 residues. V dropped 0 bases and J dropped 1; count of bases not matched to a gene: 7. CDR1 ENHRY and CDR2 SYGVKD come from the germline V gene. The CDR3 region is CAISESDGGLGNTGELFF. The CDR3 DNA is TGTGCCATCAGTGAGTCTGATGGGGGACTAGGGAACACCGGGGAGCTGTTTTTT.

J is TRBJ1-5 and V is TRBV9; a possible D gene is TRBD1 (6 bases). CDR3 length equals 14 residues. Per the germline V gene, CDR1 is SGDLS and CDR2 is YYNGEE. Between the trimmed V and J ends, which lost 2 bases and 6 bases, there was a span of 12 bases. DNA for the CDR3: TGTGCCAGCAGCGTTACGGGGGCGGCTCAGCCCCAGCATTTT. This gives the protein CASSVTGAAQPQHF. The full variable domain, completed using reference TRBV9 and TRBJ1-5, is DSGVTQTPKHLITATGQRVTLRCSPRSGDLSVYWYQQSLDQGLQFLIQYYNGEERAKGNILERFSAQQFPDLHSELNLSSLELGDSALYFCASSVTGAAQPQHFGDGTRLSIL.

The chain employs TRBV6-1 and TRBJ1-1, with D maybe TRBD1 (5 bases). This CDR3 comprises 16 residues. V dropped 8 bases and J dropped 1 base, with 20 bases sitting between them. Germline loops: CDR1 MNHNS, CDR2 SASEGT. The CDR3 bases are TGTGCCAGCGCCGGGGAGTGGCTGGGGCCGAACACTGAAGCTTTCTTT. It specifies CASAGEWLGPNTEAFF.

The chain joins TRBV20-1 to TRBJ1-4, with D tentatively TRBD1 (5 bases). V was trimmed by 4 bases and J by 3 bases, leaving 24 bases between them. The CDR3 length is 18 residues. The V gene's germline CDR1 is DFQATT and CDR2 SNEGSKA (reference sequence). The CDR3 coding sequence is TGCAGTGCTACCGAACAGGAACGGGGTAGTGCGGCTAATGAAAAACTGTTTTTT. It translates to CSATEQERGSAANEKLFF.

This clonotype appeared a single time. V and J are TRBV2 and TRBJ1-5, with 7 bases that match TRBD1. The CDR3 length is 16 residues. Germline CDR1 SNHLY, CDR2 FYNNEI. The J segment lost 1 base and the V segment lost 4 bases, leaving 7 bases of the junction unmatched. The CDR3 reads CASSGFRGNSNQPQHF. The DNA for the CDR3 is TGTGCCAGCAGTGGTTTCAGGGGGAACAGCAATCAGCCCCAGCATTTT.

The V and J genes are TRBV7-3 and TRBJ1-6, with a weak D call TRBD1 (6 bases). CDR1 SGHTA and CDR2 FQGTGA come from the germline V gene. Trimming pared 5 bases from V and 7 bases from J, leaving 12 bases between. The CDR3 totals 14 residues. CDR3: CASSRGQSNSPLHF. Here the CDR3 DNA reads TGTGCCAGCAGCCGTGGACAGTCAAATTCACCCCTCCACTTT.

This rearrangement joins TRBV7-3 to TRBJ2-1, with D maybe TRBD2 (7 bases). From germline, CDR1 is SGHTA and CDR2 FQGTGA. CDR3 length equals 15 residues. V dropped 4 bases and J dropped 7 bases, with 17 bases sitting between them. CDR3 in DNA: TGTGCCAGCAGCTCTATAGCGGGCAGGGGAAATGAGCAGTTCTTC. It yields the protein CASSSIAGRGNEQFF. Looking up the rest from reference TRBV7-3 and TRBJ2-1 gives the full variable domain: GAGVSQTPSNKVTEKGKYVELRCDPISGHTALYWYRQSLGQGPEFLIYFQGTGAADDSGLPNDRFFAVRPEGSVSTLKIQRTERGDSAVYLCASSSIAGRGNEQFFGPGTRLTVL.

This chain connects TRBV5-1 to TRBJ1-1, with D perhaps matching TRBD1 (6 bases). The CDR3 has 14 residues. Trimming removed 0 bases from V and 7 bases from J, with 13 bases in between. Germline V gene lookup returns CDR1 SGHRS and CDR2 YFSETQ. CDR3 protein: CASSLDRDHLEAFF. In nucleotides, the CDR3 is TGCGCCAGCAGCTTGGACAGGGATCACCTTGAAGCTTTCTTT.